Following are 28 T cell receptor beta chains from one sample sequenced in a study of blood T cell repertoires in COVID-19. Method: immunoSEQ multiplex PCR; TCRdb's copy keeps in-frame clones and lacks some. The sample includes some 120,000 clones, roughly nine tenths of them seen just once. The material sequenced was peripheral blood. The source is a human donor with active COVID-19. The donor label of this sample is uncertain.

The V call is TRBV9, the J call TRBJ2-5; TRBD2 matches at 8 bases. This CDR3 has 15 amino acids. Germline-derived CDR1 and CDR2 are SGDLS and YYNGEE. Trimming cost V 3 bases and J 2 bases; bases outside gene matches: 6. As DNA, the CDR3 is TGTGCCAGCAGCGCCGGCGCGGGGGGACAAGAGACCCAGTACTTC. This sequence encodes CASSAGAGGQETQYF.

The sample holds a few counts of this clone. V usage is TRBV30 and J usage is TRBJ2-7; 7 positions match TRBD1. This CDR3 has 12 amino acids. From germline, CDR1 is GTSNPN and CDR2 SVGIG (reference sequence). Trimming removed 4 bases from V and 4 bases from J; junction bases left unmatched: 4. The CDR3 loop reads CAWTGGGYEQYF. In DNA, the CDR3 is TGTGCCTGGACAGGGGGTGGATACGAGCAGTACTTC.

The chain joins TRBV4-1 to TRBJ2-7, with TRBD1 identical over 8 bases. Germline-derived CDR1 and CDR2 are MGHRA and YSYEKL. J lost 6 bases, V lost 3 bases, and 7 bases had no gene match. This CDR3 contains 14 residues. The CDR3 nucleotides are TGCGCCAGCAGCCAGGCAGGACAGGGTGGCGAGCAGTACTTC. Encoded protein: CASSQAGQGGEQYF.

The rearrangement uses TRBV6-5 and TRBJ2-7, with TRBD1 identical over 8 bases. This CDR3 is 15 amino acids long. CDR1 MNHEY and CDR2 SVGAGI come from the germline V gene. The trim removed 1 base at V and 1 base at J, leaving 3 bases unmatched. The chain's CDR3 is CASSYLGDRSYEQYF. The CDR3 nucleotides are TGTGCCAGCAGTTACTTAGGGGACAGGTCCTACGAGCAGTACTTC.

The V and J genes are TRBV6-5 and TRBJ1-5, with a tentative D call TRBD1 (5 bases). The CDR3 sequence is 16 residues long. Germline CDR1 and CDR2: MNHEY and SVGAGI. V was clipped by 4 bases and J by 5 bases, with 18 bases between them. CDR3 amino acids: CASSFARAGTDQPQHF. The CDR3 DNA is TGTGCCAGCAGTTTTGCCAGGGCAGGCACTGATCAGCCCCAGCATTTT.

The J gene is TRBJ1-2, the V gene TRBV11-3; 8 bases are shared with TRBD1. The V and J ends lost 4 bases and 6 bases, in that order; junction bases with no gene match: 1. This CDR3 spans 12 amino acids. The germline V gene encodes CDR1 SGHNT and CDR2 YENEEA. The CDR3 DNA is TGTGCCAGCAGCTCAGGGGGCCATGGCTACACCTTC. The encoded protein is CASSSGGHGYTF.

V and J are TRBV7-9 and TRBJ1-1; 8 bases line up with TRBD1. The CDR3 consists of 15 residues. Germline V gene lookup returns CDR1 SEHNR and CDR2 FQNEAQ (reference sequence). V trimming: 5 bases; J trimming: 0 bases; junction bases outside the gene matches: 5. For the CDR3, the DNA is TGTGCCAGCAGCCACGGACAGGGTTTGAACACTGAAGCTTTCTTT. Its translation is CASSHGQGLNTEAFF. Combining the CDR3 with reference TRBV7-9 and TRBJ1-1 gives the whole variable domain DTGVSQNPRHKITKRGQNVTFRCDPISEHNRLYWYRQTLGQGPEFLTYFQNEAQLEKSRLLSDRFSAERPKGSFSTLEIQRTEQGDSAMYLCASSHGQGLNTEAFFGQGTRLTVV.

This sequence joins TRBV7-9 and TRBJ2-2, with D possibly matching TRBD2 (6 bases). CDR1 and CDR2 (germline): SEHNR, FQNEAQ (reference sequence). The CDR3 totals 14 residues. Trimming cost V 1 base and J 7 bases, with 10 bases left between them. This CDR3 is CASSLVQGGGELFF. DNA for the CDR3: TGTGCCAGCAGCTTAGTCCAGGGAGGCGGGGAGCTGTTTTTT.

The chain carries TRBV10-3 and TRBJ1-1; 9 bases agree with TRBD1. The trim removed 6 bases at V and 5 bases at J, leaving 4 bases unmatched. This CDR3 has 13 residues. Looked up from germline, CDR1 is ENHRY and CDR2 is SYGVKD. The DNA of the CDR3 is TGTGCCATCAGAACGACAGGGGGTACTGAAGCTTTCTTT. It specifies CAIRTTGGTEAFF.

This chain links TRBV7-9 with TRBJ1-4; no firm D call. The germline V gene encodes CDR1 SEHNR and CDR2 FQNEAQ (reference sequence). This CDR3 is 14 amino acids long. Trimming pared 0 bases from V and 0 bases from J, leaving 2 bases between. The chain's CDR3 is CASSLAATNEKLFF. The CDR3 region has the DNA TGTGCCAGCAGCTTAGCCGCAACTAATGAAAAACTGTTTTTT.

The V gene is TRBV11-3, the J gene TRBJ2-1; 9 bases map to TRBD1. V lost 5 bases to trimming and J lost 9 bases; unmatched junction nucleotides: 8. This CDR3 comprises 14 residues. Germline loops: CDR1 SGHNT, CDR2 YENEEA. DNA for the CDR3: TGTGCCAGCAGCCCTCGGACAGGGGTCGGTGAGCAGTTCTTC. Its translation: CASSPRTGVGEQFF.

The V gene is TRBV5-1, the J gene TRBJ1-2; 7 nucleotides line up with TRBD1. Losses at the gene ends were 4 bases for V and 6 bases for J; bases not matched to a gene: 12. This CDR3 has 15 amino acids. Germline CDR1 and CDR2: SGHRS and YFSETQ. For the CDR3, the DNA is TGCGCCAGCAGCAAGGAGTCCAGGGGGTTGGATGGCTACACCTTC. It codes for CASSKESRGLDGYTF.

Only a few counts were recorded for this clone. The chain uses TRBV6-2 or TRBV6-3 and TRBJ1-6; 8 nucleotides align to TRBD1. The CDR3 extends over 15 amino acids. The germline CDR1 and CDR2 sequences are MNHEY and SVGEGT. After removal of 3 bases from V and 9 bases from J, the junction contained 7 bases not matched to a gene. Written as DNA, the CDR3 is TGTGCCAGCAGTTATTTTGGACAGGGTTTTTCACCCCTCCACTTT. It encodes CASSYFGQGFSPLHF.

The CDR3 sequence is CASSLRAGYYNSPLHF. The CDR3 nucleotides are TGTGCCAGCAGCTTGCGAGCAGGTTACTATAATTCACCCCTCCACTTT. The chain couples TRBV5-5 to TRBJ1-6; D remains ambiguous. The germline V gene encodes CDR1 SGHKS and CDR2 YYEKEE (reference sequence). The CDR3 has 16 amino acids. V was shortened by 1 base and J by 3 bases, with 11 bases between the two germline ends.

In this sample, this clone turned up once. Written as DNA, the CDR3 is TGTGCCAGCAGTGATTTACAGGGCGCCAATAATTCACCCCTCCACTTT. It codes for CASSDLQGANNSPLHF. The chain recombines TRBV2 with TRBJ1-6; possible D gene TRBD1, 6 bases. V was shortened by 3 bases and J by 5 bases, with 14 bases between the two germline ends. Germline assignment: CDR1 SNHLY and CDR2 FYNNEI. This CDR3 region has 16 residues.

The chain joins TRBV7-2 to TRBJ2-5; 9 bases fit TRBD2. Germline CDR1 reads SGHTA; CDR2 reads FQGNSA. The CDR3 has 16 amino acids. V lost 3 bases to trimming and J lost 4 bases; unmatched junction nucleotides: 9. This chain's CDR3 is CASSLVPGLAGETQYF. CDR3 in DNA: TGTGCCAGCAGCTTGGTACCGGGACTAGCCGGAGAGACCCAGTACTTC.

The chain links TRBV2 to TRBJ1-5, with 8 bases identical to TRBD1. CDR3 length equals 15 residues. Per the germline V gene, CDR1 is SNHLY and CDR2 is FYNNEI. The V and J ends lost 2 bases and 6 bases, in that order; junction bases with no gene match: 6. The CDR3 spells CASSETTGARQPQHF. The CDR3 DNA is TGTGCCAGCAGTGAAACGACAGGGGCGCGTCAGCCCCAGCATTTT.

V is TRBV5-4 and J is TRBJ2-7, with 9 nucleotides matching TRBD1. V shed 4 bases, J shed 8 bases, and the junction held 10 bases outside the gene matches. From germline, CDR1 is SGHNT and CDR2 YYREEE (reference sequence). The length of the CDR3 is 14 residues. CDR3 coding DNA: TGTGCCAGCAGCACCCCACAGGGGGCCGTCCAGCAGTACTTC. This encodes CASSTPQGAVQQYF.

The rearrangement uses TRBV12-3 or TRBV12-4 and TRBJ1-2; TRBD1 aligns across 10 bases. The CDR3 sequence is 13 residues long. Trimming removed 8 bases from V and 5 bases from J; junction bases left unmatched: 5. This CDR3 is CASGPGQGYGYTF. DNA for the CDR3: TGTGCCAGCGGACCGGGACAGGGGTATGGCTACACCTTC.

This sequence joins TRBV3-1 (or the pseudogene TRBV3-2) and TRBJ1-1, with D perhaps matching TRBD1 (6 bases). There are 12 residues in the CDR3. V lost 5 bases, J lost 5 bases, and 9 bases lay in between. Germline V gene sequence: CDR1 LGHDT, CDR2 YNNKEL (reference sequence). The CDR3 DNA reads as TGTGCCAGCAGCACAGGGAGAACTGAAGCTTTCTTT. Its protein product is CASSTGRTEAFF.

The chain couples TRBV6-5 to TRBJ2-3, with no clear D. Looked up from germline, CDR1 is MNHEY and CDR2 is SVGAGI. The length of the CDR3 is 15 residues. The V end was cut by 4 bases, the J end by 1 base, with 12 bases between. DNA for the CDR3: TGTGCCAGCAGTTCGCTTCCCCAGGGCACAGATACGCAGTATTTT. Protein sequence: CASSSLPQGTDTQYF.

The V and J genes are TRBV9 and TRBJ2-6; D uncertain. In germline, CDR1 is SGDLS, CDR2 YYNGEE. The CDR3 runs to 17 residues. Trimming left V 5 bases short and J 1 base short, with 16 bases between. The CDR3 spells CASSSQTQISGANVLTF. Written as DNA, the CDR3 is TGTGCCAGCAGTTCACAAACGCAGATTTCTGGGGCCAACGTCCTGACTTTC.

The chain employs TRBV4-3 and TRBJ1-6; D gene unclear. The CDR3 is 17 residues long. V lost 0 bases and J lost 1, with 10 bases in between. Looked up from germline, CDR1 is LGHNA and CDR2 is YSLEER. The CDR3 is CASSQDLRVSYNSPLHF. Written as DNA, the CDR3 is TGCGCCAGCAGCCAAGATTTGAGGGTATCCTATAATTCACCCCTCCACTTT.

V is TRBV7-8 and J is TRBJ2-7, with TRBD2 identical over 7 bases. Germline-derived CDR1 and CDR2 are SGHVS and FQNEAQ. After removal of 5 bases from V and 3 bases from J, the junction contained 7 bases not matched to a gene. This CDR3 spans 14 amino acids. The chain's CDR3 is CASSPREGNYEQYF. The CDR3 DNA reads TGTGCCAGCAGCCCGAGGGAGGGTAACTACGAGCAGTACTTC.

The chain links TRBV7-2 to TRBJ2-5, with D perhaps TRBD2 (6 bases). V was shortened by 1 base and J by 2 bases, with 14 bases between the two germline ends. The CDR3 is made up of 16 amino acids. Germline V gene sequence: CDR1 SGHTA, CDR2 FQGNSA. The CDR3 region has the DNA TGTGCCAGCAGCTTAGAATCGCGGGGAGCTCAAGAGACCCAGTACTTC. Translated, it gives CASSLESRGAQETQYF.

This chain uses TRBV6-5 with TRBJ2-3, with 11 bases that match TRBD2. With V trimmed by 6 bases and J by 2 bases, 4 bases remained unmatched. CDR1 and CDR2 from the germline V gene are MNHEY and SVGAGI. CDR3 length: 15 amino acids. The CDR3 DNA sequence: TGTGCCAGCAGAAGACTAGCGGGGCTCACAGATACGCAGTATTTT. Its translation: CASRRLAGLTDTQYF.

The chain combines TRBV5-8 with TRBJ1-1; 7 nucleotides align to TRBD1. From germline, CDR1 is SGHTS and CDR2 YDEGEE. With 3 bases clipped from V and 0 bases from J, the junction kept 2 bases outside the gene matches. This CDR3 spans 14 amino acids. Here the CDR3 reads CASSWTGLNTEAFF. CDR3 bases: TGTGCCAGCAGCTGGACAGGATTGAACACTGAAGCTTTCTTT. Complete variable domain (other parts from reference TRBV5-8 and TRBJ1-1): EAGVTQSPTHLIKTRGQQATLRCSPISGHTSVYWYQQALGLGLQFLLWYDEGEERNRGNFPPRFSGRQFPNYSSELNVNALELEDSALYLCASSWTGLNTEAFFGQGTRLTVV.

CDR3 nucleotides: TGTGCCAGTAGCCTTCTGACAGGGAGGGCTTTCTTT. Amino acids: CASSLLTGRAFF. The V call is TRBV19, the J call TRBJ1-1; TRBD1 matches 7 bases. V trimming: 6 bases; J trimming: 11 bases; junction bases outside the gene matches: 9. The CDR3 is 12 residues long. The germline gives CDR1 LNHDA, CDR2 SQIVND (reference sequence).